This is a list of T cell receptor beta chains from one sample in a study of read filtering for tumor transcriptome and immune sequencing. TCRdb independently ran MiXCR on the reads; one entry per CDR3 protein. The sample records roughly 130,000 distinct CDR3 sequences, roughly 13% being singletons. Material for sequencing was a population of CD138-negative cells sorted from bone marrow. The receptors originated from a donor aged 40 or over with multiple myeloma. Both conserved end residues are part of each CDR3.

v_gene,CDR3aa
TRBV30,CASTVSPGLTSGAYNEQFF
TRBV28,CASISSYNEQFF
TRBV20-1,CSAAGTSWYEQYF
TRBV12-3/TRBV12-4,CASSRQGNEQFF
TRBV20-1,CSAQPQTGNSNQPQHF
TRBV28,CASTTTQPSFYEQYF
TRBV5-1,CASSLEGGRTGELFF
TRBV7-9,CASSLGTLASETQYF
TRBV28,CASSLWDSQETQYF
TRBV20-1,CSARDRAHSNEQFF
TRBV18,CASSPRAGVNTEAFF
TRBV4-1,CASSQGGGGLRNTGELFF
TRBV28,CASSLGTSEPGGSNEQFF
TRBV5-1,CASSASSTNEKLFF
TRBV19,CASSALGQGYTEAFF
TRBV28,CASSSGQGREQYF
TRBV27,CAGRMTSQRNEQFF
TRBV7-8,CASSPGLVGVGQETQYF
TRBV2,CASSEGAGGGYTF
TRBV3-1,CASSHTVELFF
TRBV11-2,CASSSDRRAEAFF
TRBV20-1,CSASTGGRYEQYF
TRBV29-1,CSVTTSGRNTDTQYF
TRBV29-1,CSIGRARTGELFF
TRBV7-2,CASSPVMQGSTGTDTQYF
TRBV5-1,CASSSPGGGGTYEQYF
TRBV4-2,CASSQRAGGGNYGYTF
TRBV29-1,CSVRTAGGGEAFF
TRBV27,CASSLYRDTSFYEQYF
TRBV10-3,CAISDSTVQLEQFF
TRBV20-1,CSAGDTLGVQETQYF
TRBV28,CASRRDTGLRANEQFF
TRBV7-6,CASNPGLGDEQFF
TRBV7-9,CASSLAQGATNEKLFF
TRBV12-3/TRBV12-4,CAIQRTTNEKLFF
TRBV6-1,CASLPLWSNQPQHF
TRBV6-5,CASTGPSGDYEQYF
TRBV6-2/TRBV6-3,CASSRPSSYNEQFF
TRBV6-5,CASSSPRGRRHDTEAFF